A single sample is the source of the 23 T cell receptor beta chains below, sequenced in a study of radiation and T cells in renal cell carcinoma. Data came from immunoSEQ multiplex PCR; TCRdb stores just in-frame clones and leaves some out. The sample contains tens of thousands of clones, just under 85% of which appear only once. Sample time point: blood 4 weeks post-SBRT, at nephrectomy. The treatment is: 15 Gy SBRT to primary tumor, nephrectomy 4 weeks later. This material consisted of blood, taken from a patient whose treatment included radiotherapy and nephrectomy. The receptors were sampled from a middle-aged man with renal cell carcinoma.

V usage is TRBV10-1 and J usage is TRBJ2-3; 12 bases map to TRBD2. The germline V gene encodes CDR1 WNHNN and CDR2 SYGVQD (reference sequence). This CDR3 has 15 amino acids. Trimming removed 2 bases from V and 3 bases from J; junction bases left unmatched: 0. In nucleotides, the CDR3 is TGCGCCAGCAGTGAGCTAGCGGGAGGGACAGATACGCAGTATTTT. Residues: CASSELAGGTDTQYF.

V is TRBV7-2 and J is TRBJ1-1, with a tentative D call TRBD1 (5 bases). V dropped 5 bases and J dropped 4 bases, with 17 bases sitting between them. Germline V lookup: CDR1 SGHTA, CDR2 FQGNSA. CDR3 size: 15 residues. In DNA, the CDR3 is TGTGCCAGCAGCCTTAATTGGGGGGAGACCACTGAAGCTTTCTTT. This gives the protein CASSLNWGETTEAFF.

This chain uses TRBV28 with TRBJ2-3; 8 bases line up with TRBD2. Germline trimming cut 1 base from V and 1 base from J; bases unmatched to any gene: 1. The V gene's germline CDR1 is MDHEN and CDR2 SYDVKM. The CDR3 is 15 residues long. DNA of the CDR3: TGTGCCAGCAGTTTATCAGCGGGAGGCACAGATACGCAGTATTTT. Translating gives CASSLSAGGTDTQYF.

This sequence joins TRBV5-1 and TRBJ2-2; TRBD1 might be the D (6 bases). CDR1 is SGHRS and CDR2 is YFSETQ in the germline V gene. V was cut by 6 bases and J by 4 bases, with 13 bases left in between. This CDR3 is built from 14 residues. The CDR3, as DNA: TGCGCCAGCACTACAGGGCGTGTCACCGGGGAGCTGTTTTTT. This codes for CASTTGRVTGELFF. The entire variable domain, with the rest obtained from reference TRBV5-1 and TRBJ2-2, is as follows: KAGVTQTPRYLIKTRGQQVTLSCSPISGHRSVSWYQQTPGQGLQFLFEYFSETQRNKGNFPGRFSGRQFSNSRSEMNVSTLELGDSALYLCASTTGRVTGELFFGEGSRLTVL.

CDR3: CAISEQTLTNTEAFF. CDR3 nucleotides: TGTGCCATCAGTGAGCAGACATTGACGAACACTGAAGCTTTCTTT. The chain recombines TRBV10-3 with TRBJ1-1; D is uncertain. V lost 2 bases and J lost 1, with 11 bases in between. CDR1 is ENHRY and CDR2 is SYGVKD in the germline V gene. This CDR3 spans 15 amino acids.

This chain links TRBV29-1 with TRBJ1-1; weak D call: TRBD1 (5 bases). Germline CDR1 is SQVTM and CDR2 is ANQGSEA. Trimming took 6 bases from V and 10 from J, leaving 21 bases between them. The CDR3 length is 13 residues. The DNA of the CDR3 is TGCAGCGTCTACGAGACTGGGGGGGTGCGAGCTTTCTTT. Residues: CSVYETGGVRAFF.

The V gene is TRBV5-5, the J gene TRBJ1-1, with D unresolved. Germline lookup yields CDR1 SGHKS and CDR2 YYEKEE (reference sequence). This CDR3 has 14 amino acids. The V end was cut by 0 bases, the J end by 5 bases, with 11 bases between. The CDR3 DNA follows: TGTGCCAGCAGCTTGGGTTTTACCCAGACTGAAGCTTTCTTT. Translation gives CASSLGFTQTEAFF. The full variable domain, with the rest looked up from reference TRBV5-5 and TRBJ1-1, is DAGVTQSPTHLIKTRGQQVTLRCSPISGHKSVSWYQQVLGQGPQFIFQYYEKEERGRGNFPDRFSARQFPNYSSELNVNALLLGDSALYLCASSLGFTQTEAFFGQGTRLTVV.

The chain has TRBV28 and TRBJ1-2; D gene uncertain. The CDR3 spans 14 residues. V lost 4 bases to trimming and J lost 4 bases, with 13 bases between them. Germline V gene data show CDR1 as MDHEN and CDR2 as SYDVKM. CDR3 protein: CASSSPHGGYGYTF. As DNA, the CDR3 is TGTGCCAGCAGTTCCCCACATGGAGGCTATGGCTACACCTTC.

For the CDR3, the DNA is TGTGCCAGCAGCTCCGGGACTAGCGGGAGTGATGAGCAGTTCTTC. Residues: CASSSGTSGSDEQFF. The chain links TRBV7-6 to TRBJ2-1; the match to TRBD2 covers 14 bases. CDR1 and CDR2 (germline): SGHVS, FNYEAQ. This CDR3 has 15 residues. Germline trimming cut 4 bases from V and 8 bases from J; bases unmatched to any gene: 4.

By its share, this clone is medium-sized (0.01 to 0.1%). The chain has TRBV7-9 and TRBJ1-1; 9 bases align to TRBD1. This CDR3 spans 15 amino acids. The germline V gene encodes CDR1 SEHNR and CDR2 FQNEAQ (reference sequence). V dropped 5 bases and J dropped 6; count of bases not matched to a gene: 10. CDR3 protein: CASSIRDRESPEAFF. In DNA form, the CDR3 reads TGTGCCAGCAGCATCCGGGACAGGGAATCCCCTGAAGCTTTCTTT.

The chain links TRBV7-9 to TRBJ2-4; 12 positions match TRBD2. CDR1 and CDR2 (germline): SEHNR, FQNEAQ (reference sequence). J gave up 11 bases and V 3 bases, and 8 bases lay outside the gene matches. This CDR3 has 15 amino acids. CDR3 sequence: CASSFYTSGGIVQYF. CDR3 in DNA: TGTGCCAGCAGCTTCTATACTAGCGGGGGGATAGTTCAGTACTTC.

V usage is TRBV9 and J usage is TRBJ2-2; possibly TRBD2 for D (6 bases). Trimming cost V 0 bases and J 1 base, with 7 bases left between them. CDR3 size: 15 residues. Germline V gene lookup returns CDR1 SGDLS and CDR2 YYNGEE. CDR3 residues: CASSVAGENTGELFF. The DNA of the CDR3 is TGTGCCAGCAGCGTAGCGGGAGAGAACACCGGGGAGCTGTTTTTT.

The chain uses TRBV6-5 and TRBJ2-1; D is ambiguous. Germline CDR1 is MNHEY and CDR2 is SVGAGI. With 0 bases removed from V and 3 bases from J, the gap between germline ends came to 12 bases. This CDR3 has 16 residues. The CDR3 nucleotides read TGTGCCAGCAGTTACTCTCCCCCGTCCCGCTACAATGAGCAGTTCTTC. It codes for CASSYSPPSRYNEQFF.

CDR3: CASGPTGGKAFF. CDR3 nucleotide sequence: TGTGCCAGCGGACCTACAGGGGGGAAAGCTTTCTTT. This chain joins TRBV6-5 and TRBJ1-1; the match to TRBD1 covers 8 bases. The CDR3 runs 12 residues. V was pared by 8 bases and J by 9 bases, with 8 bases of the junction left unmatched. CDR1 is MNHEY and CDR2 is SVGAGI in the germline V gene.

CDR3 residues: CAWSVLLTVDEQYF. CDR3 in DNA: TGTGCCTGGAGTGTACTTTTGACGGTTGACGAGCAGTACTTC. The gene calls are TRBV30 and TRBJ2-7; D call uncertain. This CDR3 is 14 amino acids long. The V end was cut by 0 bases, the J end by 5 bases, with 14 bases between. Germline V CDR1 and CDR2: GTSNPN, SVGIG (reference sequence).

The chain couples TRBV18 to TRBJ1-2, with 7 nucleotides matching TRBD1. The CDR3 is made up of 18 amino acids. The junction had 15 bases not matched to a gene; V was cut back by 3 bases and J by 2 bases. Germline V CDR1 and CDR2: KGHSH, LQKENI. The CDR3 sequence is CASSPLTLTGNLNYGYTF. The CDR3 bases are TGTGCCAGCTCACCGCTTACCCTGACAGGGAACTTAAACTATGGCTACACCTTC.

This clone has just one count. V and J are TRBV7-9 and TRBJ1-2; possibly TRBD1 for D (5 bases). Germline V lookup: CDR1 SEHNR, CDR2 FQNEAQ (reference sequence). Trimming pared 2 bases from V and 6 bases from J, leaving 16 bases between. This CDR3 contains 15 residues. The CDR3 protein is CASSLRDLLAHGYTF. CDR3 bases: TGTGCCAGCAGCTTAAGGGACCTACTAGCCCATGGCTACACCTTC.

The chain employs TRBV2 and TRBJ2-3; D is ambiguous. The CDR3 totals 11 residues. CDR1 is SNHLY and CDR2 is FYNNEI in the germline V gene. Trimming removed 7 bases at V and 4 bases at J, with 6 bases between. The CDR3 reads CASNGADTQYF. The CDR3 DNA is TGTGCCAGCAATGGGGCAGATACGCAGTATTTT.

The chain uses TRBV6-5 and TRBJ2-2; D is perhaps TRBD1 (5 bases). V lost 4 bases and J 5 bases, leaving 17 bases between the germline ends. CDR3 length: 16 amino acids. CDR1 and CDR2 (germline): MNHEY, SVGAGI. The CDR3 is CASSSDDFKGTGELFF. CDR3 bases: TGTGCCAGCAGTTCTGACGATTTTAAGGGGACCGGGGAGCTGTTTTTT.

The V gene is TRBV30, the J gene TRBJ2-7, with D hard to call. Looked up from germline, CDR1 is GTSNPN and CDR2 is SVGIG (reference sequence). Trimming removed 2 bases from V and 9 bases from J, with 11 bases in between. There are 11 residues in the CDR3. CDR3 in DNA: TGTGCCTGGAGTCCATCGGACGGGCAGTACTTC. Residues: CAWSPSDGQYF.

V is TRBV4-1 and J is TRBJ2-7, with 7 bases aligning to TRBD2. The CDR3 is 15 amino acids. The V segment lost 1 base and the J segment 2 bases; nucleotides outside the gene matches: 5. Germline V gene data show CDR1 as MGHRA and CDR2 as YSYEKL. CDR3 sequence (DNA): TGCGCCAGCAGCCAAGTGGCGGGAGTCCCCTACGAGCAGTACTTC. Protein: CASSQVAGVPYEQYF.

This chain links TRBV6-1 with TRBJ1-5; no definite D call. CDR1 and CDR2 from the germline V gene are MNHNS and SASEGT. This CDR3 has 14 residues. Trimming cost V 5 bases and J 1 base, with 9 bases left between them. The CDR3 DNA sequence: TGTGCCAGCAGTTTCGAGGAGAGCAATCAGCCCCAGCATTTT. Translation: CASSFEESNQPQHF.

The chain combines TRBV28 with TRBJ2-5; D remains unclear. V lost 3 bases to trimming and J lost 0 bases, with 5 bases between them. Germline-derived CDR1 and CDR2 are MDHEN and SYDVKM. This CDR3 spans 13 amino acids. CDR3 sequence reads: CASSFPNQETQYF. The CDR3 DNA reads TGTGCCAGCAGTTTCCCTAACCAAGAGACCCAGTACTTC.